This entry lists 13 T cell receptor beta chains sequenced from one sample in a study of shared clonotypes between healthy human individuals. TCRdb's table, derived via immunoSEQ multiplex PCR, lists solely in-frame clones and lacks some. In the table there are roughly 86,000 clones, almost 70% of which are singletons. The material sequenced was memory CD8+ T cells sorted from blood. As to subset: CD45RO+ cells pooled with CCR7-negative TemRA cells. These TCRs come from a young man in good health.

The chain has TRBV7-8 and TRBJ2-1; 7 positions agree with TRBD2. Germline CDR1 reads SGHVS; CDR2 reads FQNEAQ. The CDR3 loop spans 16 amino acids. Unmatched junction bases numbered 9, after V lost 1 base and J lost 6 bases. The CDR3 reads CASSLGRELGANEQFF. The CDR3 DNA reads TGTGCCAGCAGCTTAGGGCGGGAGTTAGGGGCCAATGAGCAGTTCTTC.

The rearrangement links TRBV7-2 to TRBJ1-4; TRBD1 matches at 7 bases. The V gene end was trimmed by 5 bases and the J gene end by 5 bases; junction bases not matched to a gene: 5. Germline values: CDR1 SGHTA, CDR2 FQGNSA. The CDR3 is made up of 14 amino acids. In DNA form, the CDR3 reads TGTGCCAGCAGCCCAGGGGGAGCGAATGAAAAACTGTTTTTT. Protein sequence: CASSPGGANEKLFF. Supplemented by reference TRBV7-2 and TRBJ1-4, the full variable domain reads GAGVSQSPSNKVTEKGKDVELRCDPISGHTALYWYRQSLGQGLEFLIYFQGNSAPDKSGLPSDRFSAERTGGSVSTLTIQRTQQEDSAVYLCASSPGGANEKLFFGSGTQLSVL.

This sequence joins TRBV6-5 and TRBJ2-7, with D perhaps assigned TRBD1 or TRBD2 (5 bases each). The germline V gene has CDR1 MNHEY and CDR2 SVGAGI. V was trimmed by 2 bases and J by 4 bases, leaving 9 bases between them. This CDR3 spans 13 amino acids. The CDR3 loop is CASSYGGSYEQYF. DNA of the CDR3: TGTGCCAGCAGTTACGGGGGAAGTTACGAGCAGTACTTC.

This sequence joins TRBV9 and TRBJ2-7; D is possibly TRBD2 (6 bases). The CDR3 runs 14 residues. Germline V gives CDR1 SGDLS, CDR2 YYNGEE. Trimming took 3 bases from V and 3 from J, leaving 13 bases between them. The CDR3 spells CASSAVGGFYEQYF. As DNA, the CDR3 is TGTGCCAGCAGCGCCGTCGGGGGTTTCTACGAGCAGTACTTC.

The chain's CDR3 is CARPHPKAGQGSYEQYF. The CDR3 bases are TGTGCCAGGCCACACCCAAAAGCGGGACAGGGCTCCTACGAGCAGTACTTC. The chain recombines TRBV25-1 with TRBJ2-7; 9 bases map to TRBD1. Germline lookup yields CDR1 MGHDK and CDR2 SYGVNS. Trimming cost V 9 bases and J 0 bases; bases outside gene matches: 15. The CDR3 is made up of 17 amino acids.

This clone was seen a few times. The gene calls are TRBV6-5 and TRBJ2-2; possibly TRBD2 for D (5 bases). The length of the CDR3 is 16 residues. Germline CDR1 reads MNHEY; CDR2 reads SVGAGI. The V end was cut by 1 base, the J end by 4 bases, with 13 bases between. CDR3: CASSYWRSDSTGELFF. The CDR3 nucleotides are TGTGCCAGCAGTTACTGGAGGTCGGATTCCACCGGGGAGCTGTTTTTT.

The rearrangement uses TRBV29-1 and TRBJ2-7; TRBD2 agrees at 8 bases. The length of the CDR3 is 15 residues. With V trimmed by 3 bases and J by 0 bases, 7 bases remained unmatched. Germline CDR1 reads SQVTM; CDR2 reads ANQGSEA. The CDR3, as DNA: TGCAGCGTTGATGGGCTAGCGGGTTCCTCCTACGAGCAGTACTTC. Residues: CSVDGLAGSSYEQYF.

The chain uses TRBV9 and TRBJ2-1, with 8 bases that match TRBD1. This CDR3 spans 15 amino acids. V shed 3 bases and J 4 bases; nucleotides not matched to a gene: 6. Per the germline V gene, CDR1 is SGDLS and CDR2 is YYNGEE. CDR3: CASSETGALYNEQFF. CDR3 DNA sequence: TGTGCCAGCAGCGAGACAGGGGCACTTTACAATGAGCAGTTCTTC. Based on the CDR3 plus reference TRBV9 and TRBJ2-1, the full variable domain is DSGVTQTPKHLITATGQRVTLRCSPRSGDLSVYWYQQSLDQGLQFLIQYYNGEERAKGNILERFSAQQFPDLHSELNLSSLELGDSALYFCASSETGALYNEQFFGPGTRLTVL.

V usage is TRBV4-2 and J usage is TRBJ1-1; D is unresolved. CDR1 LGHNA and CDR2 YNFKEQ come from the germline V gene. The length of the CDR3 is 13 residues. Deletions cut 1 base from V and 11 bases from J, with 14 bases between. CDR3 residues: CASSQGMVEEAFF. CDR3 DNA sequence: TGTGCCAGCAGCCAAGGAATGGTCGAGGAGGCTTTCTTT.

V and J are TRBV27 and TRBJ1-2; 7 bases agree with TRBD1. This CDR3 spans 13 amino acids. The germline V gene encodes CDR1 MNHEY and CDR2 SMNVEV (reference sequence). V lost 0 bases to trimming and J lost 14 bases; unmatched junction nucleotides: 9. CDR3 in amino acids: CASSLSSFGTETF. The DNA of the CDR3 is TGTGCCAGCAGTTTATCGAGTTTTGGGACAGAGACCTTC.

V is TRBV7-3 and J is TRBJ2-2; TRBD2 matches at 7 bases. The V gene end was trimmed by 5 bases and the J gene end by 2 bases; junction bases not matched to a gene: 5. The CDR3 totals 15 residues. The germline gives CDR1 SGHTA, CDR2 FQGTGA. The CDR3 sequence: CASSPPGGNTGELFF. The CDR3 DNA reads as TGTGCCAGCAGCCCCCCGGGAGGTAACACCGGGGAGCTGTTTTTT.

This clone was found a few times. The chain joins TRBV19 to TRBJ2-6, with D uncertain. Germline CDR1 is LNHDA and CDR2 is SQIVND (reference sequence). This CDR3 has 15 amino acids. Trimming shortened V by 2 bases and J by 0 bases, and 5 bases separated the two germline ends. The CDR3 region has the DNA TGTGCCAGTAGTATATGGGACTCTGGGGCCAACGTCCTGACTTTC. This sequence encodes CASSIWDSGANVLTF.

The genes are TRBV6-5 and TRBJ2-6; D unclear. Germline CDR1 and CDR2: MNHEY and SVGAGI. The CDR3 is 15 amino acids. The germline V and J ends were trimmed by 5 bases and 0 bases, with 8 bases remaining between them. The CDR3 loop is CASSATDSGANVLTF. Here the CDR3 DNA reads TGTGCCAGCAGTGCTACAGACTCTGGGGCCAACGTCCTGACTTTC.